A single sample gave rise to the 16 T cell receptor beta chains below, sequenced in a study of T cell responses to AZD1222 COVID-19 vaccine. TCRdb keeps only in-frame clones here, not all; method: immunoSEQ multiplex PCR. The sample lists about 150,000 clones; about nine tenths were seen once. Sample: peripheral blood, taken 28 days after the second AZD1222 dose. All receptors derive from an adult who received the AZD1222 COVID-19 vaccine.

The gene calls are TRBV13 and TRBJ2-7; 7 nucleotides match TRBD2. CDR3 length: 16 amino acids. J gave up 2 bases and V 5 bases, and 12 bases lay outside the gene matches. Germline lookup yields CDR1 PRHDT and CDR2 FYEKMQ (reference sequence). The CDR3 bases are TGTGCCAGCAGCCACCTACAGCGGGGACCCCCCTACGAGCAGTACTTC. It is translated as CASSHLQRGPPYEQYF.

This chain joins TRBV6-5 and TRBJ2-7; 9 bases are shared with TRBD1. The ends lost 4 bases at V and 3 bases at J; junction bases unmatched: 4. The CDR3 totals 14 residues. CDR1 and CDR2 (germline): MNHEY, SVGAGI. The CDR3 loop reads CASSFTGQGYEQYF. The CDR3 DNA follows: TGTGCCAGCAGTTTTACGGGACAGGGCTACGAGCAGTACTTC.

The genes are TRBV11-3 and TRBJ2-1; D may be TRBD1 (6 bases). Germline loops: CDR1 SGHNT, CDR2 YENEEA. The CDR3 contains 13 residues. Trimming took off 4 bases at V and 5 bases at J, with 9 bases between the two ends. The CDR3 region has the DNA TGTGCCAGCAGCTCCAGGGGTAACAATGAGCAGTTCTTC. It translates to CASSSRGNNEQFF.

The chain carries TRBV3-1 (or the pseudogene TRBV3-2) and TRBJ1-5; no reliable D call. Germline values: CDR1 LGHDT, CDR2 YNNKEL (reference sequence). The CDR3 has 14 amino acids. The ends were cut back, 0 bases at V and 7 bases at J, with 10 bases in the middle. Here the CDR3 DNA reads TGTGCCAGCAGCCAAGAGGGGAGTTTGCAGCCCCAGCATTTT. This sequence encodes CASSQEGSLQPQHF.

V is TRBV25-1 and J is TRBJ2-7; 11 bases are shared with TRBD2. The CDR3 extends over 17 amino acids. The V gene end was trimmed by 2 bases and the J gene end by 6 bases; junction bases not matched to a gene: 12. Germline V gene sequence: CDR1 MGHDK, CDR2 SYGVNS. This chain's CDR3 is CASSEPHRLAGFSEQYF. In DNA form, the CDR3 reads TGTGCCAGCAGTGAACCACATCGACTAGCGGGGTTTTCCGAGCAGTACTTC.

The chain recombines TRBV2 with TRBJ1-6; no clear D. The CDR3 loop spans 14 amino acids. V was cut by 6 bases and J by 5 bases, with 11 bases left in between. Germline lookup yields CDR1 SNHLY and CDR2 FYNNEI. CDR3 coding DNA: TGTGCCAGCAGGGCAGGAAGGGATAATTCACCCCTCCACTTT. Translating gives CASRAGRDNSPLHF.

The V and J genes are TRBV7-8 and TRBJ2-3; D may be TRBD1 (6 bases). Germline-derived CDR1 and CDR2 are SGHVS and FQNEAQ. There are 16 residues in the CDR3. V lost 5 bases and J 2 bases, leaving 17 bases between the germline ends. CDR3 sequence reads: CASSQHRVGATDTQYF. CDR3 DNA: TGTGCCAGCAGCCAGCACAGGGTTGGGGCCACAGATACGCAGTATTTT. Filled out from reference TRBV7-8 and TRBJ2-3, the complete variable domain reads GAGVSQSPRYKVAKRGQDVALRCDPISGHVSLFWYQQALGQGPEFLTYFQNEAQLDKSGLPSDRFFAERPEGSVSTLKIQRTQQEDSAVYLCASSQHRVGATDTQYFGPGTRLTVL.

This clone was detected only once. The V gene is TRBV6-5, the J gene TRBJ1-1, with TRBD1 matching 7 bases. V lost 6 bases to trimming and J lost 1 base; unmatched junction nucleotides: 5. The germline V gene encodes CDR1 MNHEY and CDR2 SVGAGI. This CDR3 comprises 14 residues. Here the CDR3 reads CASSYRTGNTEAFF. The CDR3 DNA follows: TGTGCCAGCAGCTACCGGACAGGGAACACTGAAGCTTTCTTT.

This clone was recorded a few times. The V call is TRBV19, the J call TRBJ2-7; 16 bases are a match to TRBD2. J lost 2 bases, V lost 5 bases, and 3 bases had no gene match. The CDR3 sequence is 16 residues long. Germline lookup yields CDR1 LNHDA and CDR2 SQIVND (reference sequence). Here the CDR3 DNA reads TGTGCCAGTAGTCCCGGGACTAGCGGGAGGGCCTACGAGCAGTACTTC. Residues: CASSPGTSGRAYEQYF.

The V and J genes are TRBV6-4 and TRBJ2-3; possibly TRBD2 for D (6 bases). The CDR3 is 17 residues long. The V end was cut by 2 bases, the J end by 1 base, with 16 bases between. CDR1 is MRHNA and CDR2 is SNTAGT in the germline V gene. CDR3 region: CASSDTKGASGTDTQYF. The CDR3 coding sequence is TGTGCCAGCAGTGACACGAAAGGGGCTAGCGGCACAGATACGCAGTATTTT.

V usage is TRBV10-3 and J usage is TRBJ1-6; maybe TRBD1 (5 bases). The CDR3 sequence is 14 residues long. CDR1 and CDR2 from the germline V gene are ENHRY and SYGVKD. Trimming shortened V by 4 bases and J by 6 bases, and 10 bases separated the two germline ends. For the CDR3, the DNA is TGTGCCATCAGTGGAGGGGACGGTAATTCACCCCTCCACTTT. Translating gives CAISGGDGNSPLHF.

This chain uses TRBV18 with TRBJ2-1, with D possibly being TRBD2 (5 bases). V lost 3 bases, J lost 4 bases, and 10 bases lay in between. The CDR3 sequence is 14 residues long. CDR1 and CDR2 (germline): KGHSH, LQKENI. In DNA form, the CDR3 reads TGTGCCAGCTCACCGACAAGGGAGTACAATGAGCAGTTCTTC. The encoded protein is CASSPTREYNEQFF.

V usage is TRBV7-2 and J usage is TRBJ2-5, with TRBD2 matching 8 bases. The germline CDR1 and CDR2 sequences are SGHTA and FQGNSA. The CDR3 has 17 amino acids. Trimming took 0 bases from V and 0 from J; bases not matched to a gene: 6. The CDR3 bases are TGTGCCAGCAGCTTAGCGCTGAGCGGGGGAGACCAAGAGACCCAGTACTTC. It is translated as CASSLALSGGDQETQYF.

This chain links TRBV7-9 with TRBJ2-5, with 8 bases that match TRBD2. This CDR3 has 14 amino acids. V shed 4 bases and J 2 bases; nucleotides not matched to a gene: 3. Per germline, CDR1 SEHNR and CDR2 FQNEAQ (reference sequence). CDR3 residues: CASSSGLAQETQYF. CDR3 sequence (DNA): TGTGCCAGCAGCTCCGGACTAGCACAAGAGACCCAGTACTTC.

The rearrangement joins TRBV11-2 to TRBJ2-7; D unresolved. The CDR3 is 13 amino acids. The V and J ends lost 5 bases and 0 bases respectively, with 8 bases between them. The germline CDR1 and CDR2 sequences are SGHAT and FQNNGV. The CDR3 DNA follows: TGTGCCAGCAGCCGTACTGTCTCCTACGAGCAGTACTTC. Translating gives CASSRTVSYEQYF.

The rearrangement uses TRBV4-1 and TRBJ1-2; the D gene is possibly TRBD1 (6 bases). Trimming cost V 4 bases and J 4 bases, with 13 bases left between them. In germline, CDR1 is MGHRA, CDR2 YSYEKL. This CDR3 comprises 14 residues. The CDR3 coding sequence is TGCGCCAGCAGCCCAACAGGGCCTGGCTATGGCTACACCTTC. Protein sequence: CASSPTGPGYGYTF.